The following is a T cell receptor (beta chain) sequence with its context. Its target is not known. The data derive from a study of blood T cells in healthy people across ages. The overall study: Per two T cells, template switching captured roughly one barcoded beta molecule.

Next came a second PCR, run for about 6 to 12 cycles, which used a sample-barcoded 5' primer along with a J-beta primer mix. TCRdb re-called the 5' RACE reads through MiXCR, storing one row per CDR3 protein. The sample records around 1.5 million distinct CDR3 sequences, 42% being singletons. General study points: A strong correlation was found between TCR beta diversity and the percentage of naive T cells. Per million T cells, TCR beta diversity dropped about linearly as age rose.

Germline V lookup: CDR1 SNHLY, CDR2 FYNNEI. The CDR3 length is 14 residues. Germline trimming cut 8 bases from V and 2 bases from J; bases unmatched to any gene: 4. The TCR comes from a woman younger than 30 in good health. The rearrangement uses TRBV2 and TRBJ2-7, with 12 nucleotides matching TRBD2. Sequenced sample: blood. CDR3 sequence reads: CASLAGGLTYEQYF. The CDR3 DNA sequence: TGTGCCAGCCTAGCGGGAGGGTTAACCTACGAGCAGTACTTC. The whole variable domain, remainder taken from reference TRBV2 and TRBJ2-7, is EPEVTQTPSHQVTQMGQEVILRCVPISNHLYFYWYRQILGQKVEFLVSFYNNEISEKSEIFDDQFSVERPDGSNFTLKIRSTKLEDSAMYFCASLAGGLTYEQYFGPGTRLTVT.